The 12 T cell receptor beta chains reported below all come from one sample, sequenced in a study of blood T cell repertoires in COVID-19. Only in-frame clones appear in the TCRdb table, and some are missing; sequencing was by immunoSEQ multiplex PCR. Of some 400,000 clones in the sample, 80% to 90% were seen once. Sequencing used PBMCs or T cells enriched from blood (not recorded which). Receptors originate from a man younger than 45 who had recovered from COVID-19.

The chain employs TRBV2 and TRBJ1-1; D remains unclear. This CDR3 spans 10 amino acids. Trimming shortened V by 6 bases and J by 5 bases, and 4 bases separated the two germline ends. The germline V gene encodes CDR1 SNHLY and CDR2 FYNNEI. CDR3 amino acids: CASSLTEAFF. The DNA for the CDR3 is TGTGCCAGCAGCTTAACTGAAGCTTTCTTT.

The rearrangement joins TRBV27 to TRBJ2-1; 7 bases map to TRBD2. CDR3 length: 15 amino acids. V was pared by 0 bases and J by 9 bases, with 8 bases of the junction left unmatched. Germline-derived CDR1 and CDR2 are MNHEY and SMNVEV (reference sequence). The CDR3 reads CASSLSGGTGGEQFF. The CDR3 region has the DNA TGTGCCAGCAGTTTATCGGGTGGGACGGGGGGTGAGCAGTTCTTC.

This clone showed up just a few times. V gene TRBV25-1 combines with J gene TRBJ2-5; tentatively, D is TRBD1 (5 bases). CDR1 is MGHDK, CDR2 SYGVNS, per germline. The CDR3 runs to 15 residues. Trimming stripped 1 base from V and 5 bases from J, with 14 bases between. The CDR3 region is CASSELGRDSETQYF. The CDR3 region has the DNA TGTGCCAGCAGTGAATTGGGCAGGGATTCGGAGACCCAGTACTTC.

This clone showed up just a few times. The chain combines TRBV6-1 with TRBJ1-2, with D possibly being TRBD1 (5 bases). This CDR3 is built from 13 residues. The germline V and J ends were trimmed by 1 base and 3 bases, with 6 bases remaining between them. Germline-derived CDR1 and CDR2 are MNHNS and SASEGT. This CDR3 is CASSEVGDYGYTF. Written as DNA, the CDR3 is TGTGCCAGCAGTGAAGTAGGGGACTATGGCTACACCTTC.

The rearrangement links TRBV15 to TRBJ2-2, with D possibly being TRBD1 (6 bases). CDR1 is LNHNV, CDR2 YYDKDF, per germline (reference sequence). V shed 11 bases and J shed 7 bases, with 20 bases lying between them. The CDR3 has 14 residues. CDR3 sequence reads: CASARVGAVGELFF. CDR3 coding DNA: TGTGCCTCCGCCCGCGTGGGGGCGGTCGGGGAGCTGTTTTTT.

V usage is TRBV19 and J usage is TRBJ2-3, with 7 bases matching TRBD1. Germline V gives CDR1 LNHDA, CDR2 SQIVND (reference sequence). The CDR3 has 13 amino acids. This CDR3 reads CGSRGPYTDTQYF. In nucleotides, the CDR3 is TGTGGGAGTAGGGGGCCCTACACAGATACGCAGTATTTT.

This clone was observed a single time. The gene calls are TRBV6-5 and TRBJ1-2, with a possible D match to TRBD1 (6 bases). V lost 4 bases and J lost 6, with 12 bases in between. CDR3 length equals 13 residues. The germline V gene has CDR1 MNHEY and CDR2 SVGAGI. The CDR3 region has the DNA TGTGCCAGCAGTTCCAGGGGTTCGAATGGCTACACCTTC. Protein sequence: CASSSRGSNGYTF.

The chain carries TRBV27 and TRBJ1-2; no reliable D call. The length of the CDR3 is 13 residues. Trimming removed 3 bases at V and 5 bases at J, with 10 bases between. Germline V lookup: CDR1 MNHEY, CDR2 SMNVEV (reference sequence). CDR3 in DNA: TGTGCCAGCAGTTTTCGGGATAGATATGGCTACACCTTC. This translates into CASSFRDRYGYTF.

This chain connects TRBV15 to TRBJ2-2; a possible D gene is TRBD2 (5 bases). This CDR3 is built from 14 residues. Germline assignment: CDR1 LNHNV and CDR2 YYDKDF (reference sequence). Deletions cut 5 bases from V and 7 bases from J, with 14 bases between. CDR3 in amino acids: CATSSREQFGELFF. The CDR3 coding sequence is TGTGCCACCAGCTCGAGGGAGCAGTTCGGGGAGCTGTTTTTT.

This chain links TRBV12-3 or TRBV12-4 with TRBJ1-1; D uncertain. The V end was cut by 3 bases, the J end by 4 bases, with 9 bases between. The CDR3 consists of 13 residues. CDR3 sequence: CASSFQVATEAFF. In nucleotides, the CDR3 is TGTGCCAGCAGTTTTCAGGTCGCCACTGAAGCTTTCTTT.

The chain has TRBV28 and TRBJ2-1; the match to TRBD2 covers 10 bases. V lost 4 bases, J lost 3 bases, and 6 bases stayed unmatched. This CDR3 region has 16 residues. Germline-derived CDR1 and CDR2 are MDHEN and SYDVKM. The CDR3 sequence: CASSSLAGGIYNEQFF. The DNA of the CDR3 is TGTGCCAGCAGTTCATTAGCGGGGGGTATCTACAATGAGCAGTTCTTC.

As for this clone: As the CDR3 is not closed by the conserved phenylalanine or tryptophan, this likely results from a read error. The DNA is left out, because the CDR3 cannot be placed on it with certainty; the CDR3 is given as TCRdb lists it. The V and J genes are TRBV19 and TRBJ1-1. Germline-derived CDR1 and CDR2 are LNHDA and SQIVND (reference sequence). The CDR3 is 11 residues long, ends included. The CDR3 sequence is CASIRGRWGGN.